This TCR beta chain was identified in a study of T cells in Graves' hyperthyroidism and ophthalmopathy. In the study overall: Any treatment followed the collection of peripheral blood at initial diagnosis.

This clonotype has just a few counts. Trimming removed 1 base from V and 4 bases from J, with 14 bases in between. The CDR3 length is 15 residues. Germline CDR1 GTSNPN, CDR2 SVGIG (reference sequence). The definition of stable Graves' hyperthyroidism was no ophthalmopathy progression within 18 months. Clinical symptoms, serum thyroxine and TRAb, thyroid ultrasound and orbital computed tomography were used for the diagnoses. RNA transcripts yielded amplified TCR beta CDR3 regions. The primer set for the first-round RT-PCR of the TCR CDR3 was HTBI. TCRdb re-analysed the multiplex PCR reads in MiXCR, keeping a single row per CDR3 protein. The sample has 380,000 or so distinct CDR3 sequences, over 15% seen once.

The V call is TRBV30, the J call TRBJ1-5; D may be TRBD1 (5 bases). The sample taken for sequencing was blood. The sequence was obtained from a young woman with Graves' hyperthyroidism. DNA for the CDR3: TGTGCCTGGAGTGCTCGGGGACCGGTAAATCAGCCCCAGCATTTT. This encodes CAWSARGPVNQPQHF.